Below, 14 T cell receptor beta chains from the same sample are listed, as sequenced in a study of regulatory T cells in long-lasting Graves disease. Time point specified: newly diagnosed GD, antithyroid drugs for less than 3 months. There was RNA extracted from PBMCs, and the TCR library was made from it. Construction of the TCR beta libraries employed iRepertoire HTBI primers in conjunction with Arm-PCR of CDR3 regions. In TCRdb, the multiplex PCR reads were re-called with MiXCR into one record per CDR3 protein. This repertoire shows 550,000 or so distinct CDR3 sequences, around 11% found once; its top ten account for around 10%. In addition, the sample was reused for a study of T cells in Graves' hyperthyroidism and ophthalmopathy.

The sample was peripheral blood mononuclear cells (PBMCs), taken at new diagnosis, from a patient treated with antithyroid drugs. These receptors were obtained from a woman aged 30 to 39 with Graves disease.

This clonotype was detected ten times or more. The chain carries TRBV27 and TRBJ1-2; 12 bases are a match to TRBD1. CDR1 and CDR2 from the germline V gene are MNHEY and SMNVEV (reference sequence). The trim removed 7 bases at V and 8 bases at J, leaving 14 bases unmatched. This CDR3 has 16 residues. The CDR3 loop is CASTLSGTGGAGGYTF. CDR3 DNA: TGTGCCAGCACCCTCTCCGGGACAGGGGGCGCTGGGGGCTACACCTTC.

In the case of this clonotype: This may be a read error: a much more frequent sequence differs by one nucleotide. The chain has TRBV5-1 and TRBJ2-7, with D unclear. The germline CDR1 and CDR2 sequences are SGHRS and YFSETQ. The V and J ends lost 0 bases and 0 bases respectively, with 7 bases between them. This CDR3 has 14 residues. CDR3 DNA: TGCGCCAGCAGCTTGGCTCCGGGCTCCTACGAGCAGTACTTC. Translated: CASSLAPGSYEQYF. The full variable domain, completed using reference TRBV5-1 and TRBJ2-7, is KAGVTQTPRYLIKTRGQQVTLSCSPISGHRSVSWYQQTPGQGLQFLFEYFSETQRNKGNFPGRFSGRQFSNSRSEMNVSTLELGDSALYLCASSLAPGSYEQYFGPGTRLTVT.

With respect to this clonotype: A read error likely explains this, since a far larger clone differs by one base. The gene calls are TRBV7-9 and TRBJ2-7, with D perhaps TRBD1 (6 bases). The CDR3 has 14 residues. Germline CDR1 reads SEHNR; CDR2 reads FQNEAQ (reference sequence). CDR3 sequence: CASSLTGSSYEHYF. The DNA for the CDR3 is TGTGCCAGCAGCTTAACAGGGAGCTCCTACGAGCATTACTTC.

This clonotype was detected many times. The J gene is TRBJ1-3, the V gene TRBV7-9, with 7 nucleotides matching TRBD1. Germline V gene sequence: CDR1 SEHNR, CDR2 FQNEAQ (reference sequence). The junction had 20 bases not matched to a gene; V was cut back by 5 bases and J by 4 bases. The CDR3 sequence is 19 residues long. The CDR3 DNA reads TGTGCCAGCAGCCCTCCCCGGACAGGACCAAACAATCTGGGAAACACCATATATTTT. Amino acid sequence: CASSPPRTGPNNLGNTIYF.

This clonotype was seen more than once but under ten times. The rearrangement links TRBV28 to TRBJ2-7; tentative D call: TRBD1 (5 bases). This CDR3 has 16 residues. Germline loops: CDR1 MDHEN, CDR2 SYDVKM. Trimming pared 7 bases from V and 1 base from J, leaving 20 bases between. For the CDR3, the DNA is TGTGCCAGCACTCCAGGGTCGGGCCCACGATCCTACGAGCAGTACTTC. It translates to CASTPGSGPRSYEQYF.

This sequence joins TRBV20-1 and TRBJ1-5; a possible D gene is TRBD1 (5 bases). V lost 3 bases and J lost 4, with 13 bases in between. The CDR3 has 14 residues. Germline values: CDR1 DFQATT, CDR2 SNEGSKA (reference sequence). As DNA, the CDR3 is TGCAGTGCTAGTGCCGACAGTATTAATCAGCCCCAGCATTTT. Its translation: CSASADSINQPQHF.

This clonotype was seen repeatedly, ten times or more. The J gene is TRBJ2-3, the V gene TRBV7-9; 9 bases line up with TRBD1. The CDR3 consists of 14 residues. With 3 bases clipped from V and 6 bases from J, the junction kept 4 bases outside the gene matches. Per the germline V gene, CDR1 is SEHNR and CDR2 is FQNEAQ (reference sequence). The CDR3 DNA sequence: TGTGCCAGCAGCTTGGACAGGGGCAGCGATACGCAGTATTTT. It translates to CASSLDRGSDTQYF.

The chain combines TRBV7-9 with TRBJ2-7, with 10 bases matching TRBD2. CDR1 and CDR2 from the germline V gene are SEHNR and FQNEAQ (reference sequence). The V gene end was trimmed by 5 bases and the J gene end by 7 bases; junction bases not matched to a gene: 8. The length of the CDR3 is 14 residues. The CDR3 loop reads CASSLLAGVGEQYF. CDR3 coding DNA: TGTGCCAGCAGCCTCCTAGCGGGAGTCGGAGAGCAGTACTTC.

This clonotype was found many times. This chain joins TRBV20-1 and TRBJ2-7; 10 bases match TRBD1. Trimming at V came to 6 bases and at J to 0 bases, leaving 5 bases not matched to a gene. The germline CDR1 and CDR2 sequences are DFQATT and SNEGSKA (reference sequence). The CDR3 totals 14 residues. This chain's CDR3 is CSAGDRGPSYEQYF. The CDR3 region has the DNA TGCAGTGCGGGGGACAGGGGCCCCTCCTACGAGCAGTACTTC.

This clonotype was detected many times. This chain connects TRBV11-2 to TRBJ1-1, with 8 positions matching TRBD1. After removal of 1 base from V and 3 bases from J, the junction contained 7 bases not matched to a gene. The CDR3 covers 16 residues. Looked up from germline, CDR1 is SGHAT and CDR2 is FQNNGV. CDR3 protein: CASSLAFRGPDTEAFF. Here the CDR3 DNA reads TGTGCCAGCAGCTTAGCCTTCAGGGGGCCGGACACTGAAGCTTTCTTT.

In this sample, this clonotype turned up many times. This chain links TRBV2 with TRBJ2-3, with D uncertain. Germline assignment: CDR1 SNHLY and CDR2 FYNNEI. V was shortened by 1 base and J by 5 bases, with 4 bases between the two germline ends. This CDR3 comprises 12 residues. The CDR3 DNA reads as TGTGCCAGCAGTGAAGAACGAGATACGCAGTATTTT. Protein product: CASSEERDTQYF.

This clonotype was counted ten times or more. The chain couples TRBV2 to TRBJ2-3, with D unclear. This CDR3 region has 15 residues. The germline gives CDR1 SNHLY, CDR2 FYNNEI. Trimming cost V 4 bases and J 1 base, with 12 bases left between them. Written as DNA, the CDR3 is TGTGCCAGCAGTGGGGCCAACTTCGGCACAGATACGCAGTATTTT. Protein product: CASSGANFGTDTQYF.

Ten or more counts support this clonotype. The DNA of the CDR3 is TGCAGTGCTAGAGACCCTAGACTAGCGACCAGCTACGAGCAGTACTTC. Residues: CSARDPRLATSYEQYF. V is TRBV20-1 and J is TRBJ2-7; 8 bases are a match to TRBD2. Trimming at V came to 0 bases and at J to 3 bases, leaving 10 bases not matched to a gene. Germline CDR1 and CDR2: DFQATT and SNEGSKA (reference sequence). The CDR3 sequence is 16 residues long.

There are many counts of this clonotype. The chain carries TRBV30 and TRBJ1-2; TRBD1 matches 10 bases. The CDR3 loop spans 14 amino acids. Germline V gene sequence: CDR1 GTSNPN, CDR2 SVGIG (reference sequence). V trimming: 3 bases; J trimming: 7 bases; junction bases outside the gene matches: 8. The CDR3 nucleotides read TGTGCCTGGAGCCCGGGACAGGGGTTGAGTGGCTACACCTTC. Translating it yields CAWSPGQGLSGYTF.